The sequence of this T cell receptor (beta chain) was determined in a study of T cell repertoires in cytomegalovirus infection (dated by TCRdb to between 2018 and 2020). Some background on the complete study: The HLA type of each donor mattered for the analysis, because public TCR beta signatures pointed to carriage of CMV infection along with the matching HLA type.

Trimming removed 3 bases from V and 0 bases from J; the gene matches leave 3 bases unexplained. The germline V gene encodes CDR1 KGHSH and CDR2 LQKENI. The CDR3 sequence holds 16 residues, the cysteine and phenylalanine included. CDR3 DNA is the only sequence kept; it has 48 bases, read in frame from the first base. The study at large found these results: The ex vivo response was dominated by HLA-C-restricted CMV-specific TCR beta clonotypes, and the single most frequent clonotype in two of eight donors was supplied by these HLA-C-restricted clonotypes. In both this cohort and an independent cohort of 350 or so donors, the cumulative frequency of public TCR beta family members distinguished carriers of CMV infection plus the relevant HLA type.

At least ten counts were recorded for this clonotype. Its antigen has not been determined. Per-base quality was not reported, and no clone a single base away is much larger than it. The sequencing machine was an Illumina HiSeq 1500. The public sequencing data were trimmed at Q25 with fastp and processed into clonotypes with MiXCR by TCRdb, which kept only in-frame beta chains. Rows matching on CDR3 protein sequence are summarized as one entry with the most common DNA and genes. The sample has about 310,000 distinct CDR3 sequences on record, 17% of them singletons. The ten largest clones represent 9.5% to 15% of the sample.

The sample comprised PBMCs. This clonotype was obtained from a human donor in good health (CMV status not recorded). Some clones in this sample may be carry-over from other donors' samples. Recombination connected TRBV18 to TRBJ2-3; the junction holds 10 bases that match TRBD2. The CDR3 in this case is CASSPGLASSTDTQYF. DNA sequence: TGTGCCAGCTCACCGGGACTAGCGTCTAGCACAGATACGCAGTATTTT.